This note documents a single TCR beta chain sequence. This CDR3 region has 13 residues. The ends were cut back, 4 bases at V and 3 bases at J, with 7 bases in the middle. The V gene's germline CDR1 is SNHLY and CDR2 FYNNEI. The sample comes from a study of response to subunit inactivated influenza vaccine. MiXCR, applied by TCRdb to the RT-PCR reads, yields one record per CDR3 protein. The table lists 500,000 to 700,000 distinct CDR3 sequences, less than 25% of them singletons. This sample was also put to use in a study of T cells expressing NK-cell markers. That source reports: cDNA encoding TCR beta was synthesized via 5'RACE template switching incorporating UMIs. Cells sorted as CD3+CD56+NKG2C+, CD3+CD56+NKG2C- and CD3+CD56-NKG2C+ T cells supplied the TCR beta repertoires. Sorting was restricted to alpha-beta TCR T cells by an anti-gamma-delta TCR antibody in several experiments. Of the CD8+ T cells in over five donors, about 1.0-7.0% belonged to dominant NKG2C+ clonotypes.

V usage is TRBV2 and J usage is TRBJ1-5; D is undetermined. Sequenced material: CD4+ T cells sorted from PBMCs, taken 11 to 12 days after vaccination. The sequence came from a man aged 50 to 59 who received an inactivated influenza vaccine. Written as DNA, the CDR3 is TGTGCCAGCAGTGTGGCGCCCAATCAGCCCCAGCATTTT. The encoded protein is CASSVAPNQPQHF.